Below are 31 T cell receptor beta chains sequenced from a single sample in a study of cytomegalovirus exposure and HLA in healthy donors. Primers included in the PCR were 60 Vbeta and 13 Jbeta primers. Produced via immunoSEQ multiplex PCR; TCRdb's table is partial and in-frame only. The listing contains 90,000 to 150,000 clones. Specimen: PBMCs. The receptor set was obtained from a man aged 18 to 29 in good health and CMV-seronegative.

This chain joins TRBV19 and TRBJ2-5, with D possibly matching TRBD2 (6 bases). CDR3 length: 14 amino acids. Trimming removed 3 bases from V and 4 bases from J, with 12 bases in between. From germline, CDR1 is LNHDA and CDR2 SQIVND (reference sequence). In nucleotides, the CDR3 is TGTGCCAGTAGTATCGGCGGGGTACGAGAGACCCAGTACTTC. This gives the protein CASSIGGVRETQYF.

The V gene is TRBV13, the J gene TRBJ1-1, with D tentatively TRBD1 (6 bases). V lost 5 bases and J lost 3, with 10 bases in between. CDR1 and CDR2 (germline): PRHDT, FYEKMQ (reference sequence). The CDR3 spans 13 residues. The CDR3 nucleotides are TGTGCCAGCAGCATCTACAGGGACACTGAAGCTTTCTTT. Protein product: CASSIYRDTEAFF.

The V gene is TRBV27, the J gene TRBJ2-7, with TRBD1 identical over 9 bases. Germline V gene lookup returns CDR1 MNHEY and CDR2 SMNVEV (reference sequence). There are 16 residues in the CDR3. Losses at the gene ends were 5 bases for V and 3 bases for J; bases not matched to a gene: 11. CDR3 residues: CASSAHRGPVGYEQYF. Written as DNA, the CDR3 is TGTGCCAGCAGTGCCCACAGGGGGCCCGTAGGCTACGAGCAGTACTTC.

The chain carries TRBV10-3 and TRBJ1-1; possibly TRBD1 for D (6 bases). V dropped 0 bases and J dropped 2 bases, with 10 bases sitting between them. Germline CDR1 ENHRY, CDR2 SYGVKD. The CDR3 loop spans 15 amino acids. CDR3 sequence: CAISESMGANTEAFF. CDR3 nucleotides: TGTGCCATCAGTGAGTCGATGGGGGCAAACACTGAAGCTTTCTTT.

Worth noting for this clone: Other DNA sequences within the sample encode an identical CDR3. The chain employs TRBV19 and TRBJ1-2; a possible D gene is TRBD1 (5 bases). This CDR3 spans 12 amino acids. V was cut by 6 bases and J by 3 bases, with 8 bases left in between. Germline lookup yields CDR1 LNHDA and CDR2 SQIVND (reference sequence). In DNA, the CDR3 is TGTGCCAGTAGACCGGGGGACTATGGCTACACCTTC. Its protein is CASRPGDYGYTF.

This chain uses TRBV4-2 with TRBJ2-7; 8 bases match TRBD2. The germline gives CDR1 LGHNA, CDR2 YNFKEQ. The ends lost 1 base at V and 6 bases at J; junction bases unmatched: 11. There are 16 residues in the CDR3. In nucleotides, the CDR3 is TGTGCCAGCAGCCAAGGACCGGGACTAGAAAAACCCGAGCAGTACTTC. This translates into CASSQGPGLEKPEQYF.

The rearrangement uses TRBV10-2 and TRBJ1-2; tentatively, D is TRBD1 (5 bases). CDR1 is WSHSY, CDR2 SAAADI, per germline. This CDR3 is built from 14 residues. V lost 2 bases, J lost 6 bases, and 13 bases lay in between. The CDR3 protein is CASSEEGGTDGYTF. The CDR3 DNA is TGCGCCAGCAGTGAGGAAGGCGGGACGGATGGCTACACCTTC.

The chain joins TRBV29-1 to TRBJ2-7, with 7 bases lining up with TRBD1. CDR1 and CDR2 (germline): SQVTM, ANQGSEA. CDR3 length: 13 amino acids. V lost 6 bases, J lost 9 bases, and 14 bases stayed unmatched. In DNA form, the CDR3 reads TGCAGCGTGGCGGTACAGGGGCTCGGTACGCAGTACTTC. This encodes CSVAVQGLGTQYF.

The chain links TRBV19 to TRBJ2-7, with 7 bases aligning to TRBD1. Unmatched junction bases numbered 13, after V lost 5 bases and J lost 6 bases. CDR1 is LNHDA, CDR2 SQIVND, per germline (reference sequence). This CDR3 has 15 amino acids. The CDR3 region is CASSPRDSRGSEQYF. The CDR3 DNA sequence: TGTGCCAGTAGTCCCCGGGACAGCCGAGGGAGCGAGCAGTACTTC. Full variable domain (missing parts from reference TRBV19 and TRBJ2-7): DGGITQSPKYLFRKEGQNVTLSCEQNLNHDAMYWYRQDPGQGLRLIYYSQIVNDFQKGDIAEGYSVSREKKESFPLTVTSAQKNPTAFYLCASSPRDSRGSEQYFGPGTRLTVT.

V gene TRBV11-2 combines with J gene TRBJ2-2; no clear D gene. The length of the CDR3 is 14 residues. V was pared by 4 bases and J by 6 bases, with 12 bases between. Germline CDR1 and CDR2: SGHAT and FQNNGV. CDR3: CASSSPREAGELFF. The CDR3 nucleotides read TGTGCCAGCAGCTCCCCCAGAGAGGCCGGGGAGCTGTTTTTT.

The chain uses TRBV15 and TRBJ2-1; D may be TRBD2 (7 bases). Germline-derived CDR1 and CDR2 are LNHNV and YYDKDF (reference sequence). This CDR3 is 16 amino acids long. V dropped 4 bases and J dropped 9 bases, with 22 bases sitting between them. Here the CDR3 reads CATSKSRGAINREQFF. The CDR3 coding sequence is TGTGCCACCAGCAAATCCCGGGGGGCGATTAATCGTGAGCAGTTCTTC.

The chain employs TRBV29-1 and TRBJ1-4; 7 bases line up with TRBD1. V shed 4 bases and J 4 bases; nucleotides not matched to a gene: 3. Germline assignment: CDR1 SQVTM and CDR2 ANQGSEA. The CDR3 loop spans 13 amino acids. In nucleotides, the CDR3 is TGCAGCGTTGCGGGACAGTATAATGAAAAACTGTTTTTT. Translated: CSVAGQYNEKLFF.

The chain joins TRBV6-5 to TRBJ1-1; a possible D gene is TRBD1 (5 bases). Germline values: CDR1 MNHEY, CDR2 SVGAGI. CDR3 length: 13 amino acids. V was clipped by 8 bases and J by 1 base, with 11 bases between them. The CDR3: CASAYDRNTEAFF. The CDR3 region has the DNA TGTGCCAGCGCCTACGACAGGAACACTGAAGCTTTCTTT.

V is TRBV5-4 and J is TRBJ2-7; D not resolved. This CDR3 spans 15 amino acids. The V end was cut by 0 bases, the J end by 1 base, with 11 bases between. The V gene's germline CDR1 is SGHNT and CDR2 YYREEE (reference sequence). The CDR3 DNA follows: TGTGCCAGCAGCTTGGCGGGTTCCCTTTCCTACGAGCAGTACTTC. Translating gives CASSLAGSLSYEQYF.

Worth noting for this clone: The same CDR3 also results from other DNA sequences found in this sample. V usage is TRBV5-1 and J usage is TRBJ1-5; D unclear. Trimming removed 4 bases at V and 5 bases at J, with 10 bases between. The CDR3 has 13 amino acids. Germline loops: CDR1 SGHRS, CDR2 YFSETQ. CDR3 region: CASSPEGDQPQHF. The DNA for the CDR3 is TGCGCCAGCAGCCCCGAGGGAGATCAGCCCCAGCATTTT.

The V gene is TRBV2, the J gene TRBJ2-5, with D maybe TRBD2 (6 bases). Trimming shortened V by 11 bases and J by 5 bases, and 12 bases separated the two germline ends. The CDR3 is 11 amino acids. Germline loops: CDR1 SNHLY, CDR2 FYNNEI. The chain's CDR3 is CAGGGWETQYF. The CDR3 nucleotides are TGTGCCGGTGGGGGGTGGGAGACCCAGTACTTC.

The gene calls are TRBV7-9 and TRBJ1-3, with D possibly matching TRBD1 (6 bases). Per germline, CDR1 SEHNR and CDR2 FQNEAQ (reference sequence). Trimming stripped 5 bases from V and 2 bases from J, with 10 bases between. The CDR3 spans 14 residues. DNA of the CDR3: TGTGCCAGCAGCCCCACAGGGCCTGGAAACACCATATATTTT. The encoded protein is CASSPTGPGNTIYF. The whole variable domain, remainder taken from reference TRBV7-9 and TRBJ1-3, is DTGVSQNPRHKITKRGQNVTFRCDPISEHNRLYWYRQTLGQGPEFLTYFQNEAQLEKSRLLSDRFSAERPKGSFSTLEIQRTEQGDSAMYLCASSPTGPGNTIYFGEGSWLTVV.

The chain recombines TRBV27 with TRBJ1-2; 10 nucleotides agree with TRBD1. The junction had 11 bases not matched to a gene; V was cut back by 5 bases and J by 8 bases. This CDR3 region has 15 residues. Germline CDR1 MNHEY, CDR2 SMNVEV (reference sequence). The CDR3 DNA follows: TGTGCCAGCAGTCCAAGCCGGGACAGGGGTCGAGGCTACACCTTC. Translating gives CASSPSRDRGRGYTF.

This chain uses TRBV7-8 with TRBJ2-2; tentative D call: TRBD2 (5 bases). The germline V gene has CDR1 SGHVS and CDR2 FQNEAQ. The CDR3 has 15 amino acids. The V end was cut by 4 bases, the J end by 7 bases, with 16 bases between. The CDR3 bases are TGTGCCAGCAGCTCCGGGATATTGGGAGTCGGGGAGCTGTTTTTT. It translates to CASSSGILGVGELFF. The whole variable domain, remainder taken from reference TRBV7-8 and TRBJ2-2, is GAGVSQSPRYKVAKRGQDVALRCDPISGHVSLFWYQQALGQGPEFLTYFQNEAQLDKSGLPSDRFFAERPEGSVSTLKIQRTQQEDSAVYLCASSSGILGVGELFFGEGSRLTVL.

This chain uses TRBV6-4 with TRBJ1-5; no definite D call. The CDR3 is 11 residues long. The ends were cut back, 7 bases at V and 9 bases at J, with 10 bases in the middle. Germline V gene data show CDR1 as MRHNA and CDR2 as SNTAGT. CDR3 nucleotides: TGTGCCAGCAAACCGCGCGGGCCCCAGCATTTT. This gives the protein CASKPRGPQHF.

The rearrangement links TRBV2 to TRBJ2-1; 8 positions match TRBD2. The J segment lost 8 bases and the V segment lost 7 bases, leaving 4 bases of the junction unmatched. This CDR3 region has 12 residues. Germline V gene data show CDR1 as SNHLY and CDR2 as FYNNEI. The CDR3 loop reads CASILAGHEQFF. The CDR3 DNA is TGTGCCAGCATTCTAGCGGGCCATGAGCAGTTCTTC.

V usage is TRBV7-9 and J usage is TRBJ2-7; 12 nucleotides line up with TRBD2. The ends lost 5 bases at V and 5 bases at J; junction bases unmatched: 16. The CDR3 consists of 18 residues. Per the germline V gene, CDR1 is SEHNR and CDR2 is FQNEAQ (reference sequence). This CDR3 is CASSAYLAGGPLGDEQYF. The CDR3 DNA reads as TGTGCCAGCAGCGCCTATCTAGCGGGAGGGCCTTTAGGGGACGAGCAGTACTTC.

The CDR3 bases are TGTGCCAGCTCACCAAACAGGGACTCCTACAATGAGCAGTTCTTC. This sequence encodes CASSPNRDSYNEQFF. The gene calls are TRBV18 and TRBJ2-1, with D possibly matching TRBD1 (6 bases). In germline, CDR1 is KGHSH, CDR2 LQKENI. The length of the CDR3 is 15 residues. V was pared by 2 bases and J by 0 bases, with 8 bases between.

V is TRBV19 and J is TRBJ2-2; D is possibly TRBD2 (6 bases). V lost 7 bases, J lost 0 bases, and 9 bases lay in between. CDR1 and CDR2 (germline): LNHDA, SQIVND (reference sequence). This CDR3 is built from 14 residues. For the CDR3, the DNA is TGTGCCAGTAAGGGGACTTCGAACACCGGGGAGCTGTTTTTT. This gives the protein CASKGTSNTGELFF.

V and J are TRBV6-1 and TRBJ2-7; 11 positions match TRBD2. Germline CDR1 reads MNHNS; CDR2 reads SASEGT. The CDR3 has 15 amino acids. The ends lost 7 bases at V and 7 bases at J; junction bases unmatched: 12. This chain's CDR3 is CASTQGTSGSGEQYF. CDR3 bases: TGTGCCAGCACTCAAGGGACTAGCGGCTCGGGGGAGCAGTACTTC.

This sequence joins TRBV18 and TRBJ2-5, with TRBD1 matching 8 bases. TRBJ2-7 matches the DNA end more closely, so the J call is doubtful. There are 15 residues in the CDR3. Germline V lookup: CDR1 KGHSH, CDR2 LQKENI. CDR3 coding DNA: TGTGCCAGCTCACCGACAGGGGACGTAGAGGGCGAGCAGTACTTC. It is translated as CASSPTGDVEGEQYF.

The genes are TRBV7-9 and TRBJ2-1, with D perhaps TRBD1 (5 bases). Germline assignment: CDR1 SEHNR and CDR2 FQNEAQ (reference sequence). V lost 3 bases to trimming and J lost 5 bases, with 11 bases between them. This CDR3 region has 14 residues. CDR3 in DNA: TGTGCCAGCAGCTTTAGTGACAGAAACAATGAGCAGTTCTTC. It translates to CASSFSDRNNEQFF.

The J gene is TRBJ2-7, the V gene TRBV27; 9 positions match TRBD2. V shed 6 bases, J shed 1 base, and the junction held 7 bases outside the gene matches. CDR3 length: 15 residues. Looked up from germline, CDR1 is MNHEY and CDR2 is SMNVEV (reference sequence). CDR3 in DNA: TGTGCCAGCAGCCTGGGGACTAGCCTTTCCTACGAGCAGTACTTC. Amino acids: CASSLGTSLSYEQYF.

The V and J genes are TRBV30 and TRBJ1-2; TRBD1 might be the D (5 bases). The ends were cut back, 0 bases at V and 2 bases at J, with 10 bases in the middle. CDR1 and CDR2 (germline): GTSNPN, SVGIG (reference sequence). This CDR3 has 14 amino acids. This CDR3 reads CAWSVGYRNYGYTF. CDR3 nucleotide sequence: TGTGCCTGGAGTGTTGGGTACAGGAACTATGGCTACACCTTC.

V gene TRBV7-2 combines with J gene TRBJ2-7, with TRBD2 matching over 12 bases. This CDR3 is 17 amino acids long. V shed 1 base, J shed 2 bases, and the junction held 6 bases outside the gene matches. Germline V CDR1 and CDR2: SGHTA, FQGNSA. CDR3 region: CASSLGTSGNLPYEQYF. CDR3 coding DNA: TGTGCCAGCAGCTTAGGGACTAGCGGGAACCTTCCCTACGAGCAGTACTTC.

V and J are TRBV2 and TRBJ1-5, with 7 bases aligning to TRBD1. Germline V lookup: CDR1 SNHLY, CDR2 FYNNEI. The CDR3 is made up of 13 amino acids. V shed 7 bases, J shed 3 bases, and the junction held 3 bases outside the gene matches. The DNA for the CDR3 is TGTGCCAGCACCGGGACAGCCAATCAGCCCCAGCATTTT. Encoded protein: CASTGTANQPQHF.